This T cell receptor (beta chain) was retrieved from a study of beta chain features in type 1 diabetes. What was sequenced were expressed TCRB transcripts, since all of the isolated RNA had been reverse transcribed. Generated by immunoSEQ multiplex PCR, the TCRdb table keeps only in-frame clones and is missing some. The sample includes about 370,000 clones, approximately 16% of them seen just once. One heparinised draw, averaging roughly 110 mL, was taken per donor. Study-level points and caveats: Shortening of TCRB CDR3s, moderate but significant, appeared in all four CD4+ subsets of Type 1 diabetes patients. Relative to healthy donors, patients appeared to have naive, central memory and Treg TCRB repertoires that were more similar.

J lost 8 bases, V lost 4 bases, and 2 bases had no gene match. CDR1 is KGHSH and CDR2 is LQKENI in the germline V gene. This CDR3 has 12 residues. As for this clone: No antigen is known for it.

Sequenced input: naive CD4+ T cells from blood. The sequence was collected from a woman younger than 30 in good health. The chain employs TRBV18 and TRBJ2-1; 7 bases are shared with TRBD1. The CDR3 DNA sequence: TGTGCCAGCTCACTACAGGGGTATGAGCAGTTCTTC. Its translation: CASSLQGYEQFF.